The next 10 T cell receptor gamma chains were all read from a single sample in a study of gamma-delta T cells after stem cell transplantation. TCRdb re-processed the RT-PCR reads using CATT. Here the sample spans 300 to 400 gamma-chain clones, around 46% being singletons. The source material was gamma-delta T cells. The source of these receptors is a human donor. It is not recorded whose cells these are; they may come from a transplant donor.

About this clone itself: A much larger clone is a single base away; this may be a read error. V gene TRGV5 combines with J gene TRGJ1 or TRGJ2. TCRdb is silent on the J gene; assignment here came from matching the DNA to germline. Germline loops: CDR1 VINAFY, CDR2 YDVSNSKD. The CDR3 is 13 amino acids. CDR3 residues: CATWDRRTYKKLF. The CDR3, as DNA: TGTGCTACCTGGGACAGGCGCACTTATAAGAAACTCTTT.

This clone is categorized as large. The same CDR3 also results from other DNA sequences found in this sample. The rearrangement joins TRGV8 to TRGJ1 or TRGJ2. TCRdb is silent on the J gene; assignment here came from matching the DNA to germline. This CDR3 is built from 11 residues. V dropped 1 base and J dropped 6; count of bases not matched to a gene: 0. Germline V gives CDR1 VENAVY, CDR2 YDSYNSRV. The CDR3 DNA reads TGTGCCACCTGGGATAGTTATAAGAAACTCTTT. Encoded protein: CATWDSYKKLF.

This clone is large (0.1 to 1%) by share. The chain carries TRGV9 and TRGJP. Germline matching of the DNA provided the J gene here, since TCRdb leaves it blank. The germline V gene encodes CDR1 GITISATS and CDR2 ISYDGTV (reference sequence). V lost 2 bases and J lost 3; bases outside the gene matches: 4. CDR3 size: 17 residues. In DNA form, the CDR3 reads TGTGCCTTGTGGGAGGCGAAGCAAGAGTTGGGCAAAAAAATCAAGGTATTT. Translation: CALWEAKQELGKKIKVF.

Concerning this clone itself: Given a far larger clone just one base away, this is likely a sequencing read error. Other DNA sequences in the sample encode the same CDR3. The chain employs TRGV2 and TRGJ1 or TRGJ2. Matching the DNA to germline supplied the J gene, which TCRdb does not give. Germline CDR1 and CDR2: EGSNGY and YDSYNSKV. The CDR3 covers 13 residues. The CDR3 nucleotides are TGTGCCACTTGGGACGGGAAATATTATAAGAAACTCTTT. This sequence encodes CATWDGKYYKKLF.

As for this clone: A far larger clone differs by one base, so this is likely a read error. The V call is TRGV9, the J call TRGJP. Because TCRdb records no J gene, it was assigned here through a match of the DNA to germline. Germline V gives CDR1 GITISATS, CDR2 ISYDGTV (reference sequence). V shed 0 bases, J shed 11 bases, and the junction held 13 bases outside the gene matches. The CDR3 sequence is 18 residues long. CDR3 nucleotide sequence: TGTGCCTTGTGGGAGGTGGGAGAAACGGCGGTGGGCAAAAAAATCAAGGTATTT. Its protein is CALWEVGETAVGKKIKVF.

By frequency in the sample, this clone is large. This sequence joins TRGV9 and TRGJP. No J gene was available from TCRdb, and it was assigned here by a germline match of the DNA. V shed 2 bases and J 4 bases; nucleotides not matched to a gene: 2. Germline V lookup: CDR1 GITISATS, CDR2 ISYDGTV (reference sequence). The CDR3 extends over 16 amino acids. DNA of the CDR3: TGTGCCTTGTGGGAGGATCAAGAGTTGGGCAAAAAAATCAAGGTATTT. Protein product: CALWEDQELGKKIKVF.

By share, this clone counts as large. The chain has TRGV9 and TRGJP. The J gene, not given by TCRdb, was assigned here from a germline match of the nucleotide sequence. Germline CDR1 is GITISATS and CDR2 is ISYDGTV (reference sequence). Germline trimming cut 11 bases from V and 5 bases from J; bases unmatched to any gene: 3. This CDR3 has 13 amino acids. Here the CDR3 reads CAWKELGKKIKVF. The CDR3 DNA reads as TGTGCCTGGAAAGAGTTGGGCAAAAAAATCAAGGTATTT.

Worth noting for this clone: This may stem from a read error, because a much larger clone lies one nucleotide away. Other DNA sequences from this sample encode an identical CDR3 as well. The J gene was not called, though the V gene is TRGV9. Looked up from germline, CDR1 is GITISATS and CDR2 is ISYDGTV (reference sequence). CDR3 length equals 17 residues. This chain's CDR3 is CALWEVQGELGKKIKVF. The CDR3 nucleotides read TGTGCCTTGTGGGAGGTGCAGGGGGAGTTGGGCAAAAAAATCAAGGTATTC.

This clone is deemed hyperexpanded. The sample carries other DNA sequences with the same CDR3. For the CDR3, the DNA is TGTGCCTTGTGGGAGGAACAAGAGTTGGGCAAAAAAATCAAGGTATTT. Translating it yields CALWEEQELGKKIKVF. This chain uses TRGV9 with TRGJP. TCRdb is silent on the J gene; assignment here came from matching the DNA to germline. The trim removed 2 bases at V and 4 bases at J, leaving 2 bases unmatched. This CDR3 is 16 amino acids long. Looked up from germline, CDR1 is GITISATS and CDR2 is ISYDGTV (reference sequence).

On this clone itself: This is likely an artifact of a read error, given a far larger clone one base away. The same CDR3 arises from other DNA sequences in this sample as well. V usage is TRGV9 and J usage is TRGJP. No J segment appears in TCRdb, so it was assigned here by matching the sequence to germline. The V and J ends lost 1 base and 4 bases, in that order; junction bases with no gene match: 10. The CDR3 extends over 19 amino acids. Looked up from germline, CDR1 is GITISATS and CDR2 is ISYDGTV (reference sequence). The CDR3 protein is CALWEVYTLQELGKKIKVF. The CDR3, as DNA: TGTGCCTTGTGGGAGGTCTACACCCTTCAAGAGTTGGGCAAAAAAATCAAGGTATTT.